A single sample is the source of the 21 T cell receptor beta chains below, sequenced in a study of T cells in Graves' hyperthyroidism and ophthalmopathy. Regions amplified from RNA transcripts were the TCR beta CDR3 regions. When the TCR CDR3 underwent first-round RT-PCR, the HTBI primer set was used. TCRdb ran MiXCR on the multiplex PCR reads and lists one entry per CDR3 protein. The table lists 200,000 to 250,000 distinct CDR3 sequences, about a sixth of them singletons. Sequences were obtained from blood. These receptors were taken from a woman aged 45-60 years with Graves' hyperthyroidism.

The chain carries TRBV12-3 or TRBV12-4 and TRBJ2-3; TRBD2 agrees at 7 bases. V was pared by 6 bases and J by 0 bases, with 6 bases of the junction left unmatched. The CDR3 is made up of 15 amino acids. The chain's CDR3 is CASRRGRDSTDTQYF. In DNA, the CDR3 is TGTGCCAGCAGGCGAGGGAGGGATAGCACAGATACGCAGTATTTT.

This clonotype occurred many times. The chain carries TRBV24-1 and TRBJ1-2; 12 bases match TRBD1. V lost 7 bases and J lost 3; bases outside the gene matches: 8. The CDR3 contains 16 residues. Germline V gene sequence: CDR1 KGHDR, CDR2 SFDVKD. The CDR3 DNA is TGTGCCACCAGCTCCGGGACAGGGGGCTTTGACTATGGCTACACCTTC. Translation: CATSSGTGGFDYGYTF.

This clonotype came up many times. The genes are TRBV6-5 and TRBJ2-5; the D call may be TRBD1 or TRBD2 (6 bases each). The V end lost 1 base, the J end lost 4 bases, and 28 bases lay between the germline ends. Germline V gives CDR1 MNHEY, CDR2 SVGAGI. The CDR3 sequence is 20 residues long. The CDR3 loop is CASSYYGGRRLEADGETQYF. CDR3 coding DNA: TGTGCCAGCAGTTACTATGGGGGGCGACGACTAGAGGCGGACGGAGAGACCCAGTACTTC.

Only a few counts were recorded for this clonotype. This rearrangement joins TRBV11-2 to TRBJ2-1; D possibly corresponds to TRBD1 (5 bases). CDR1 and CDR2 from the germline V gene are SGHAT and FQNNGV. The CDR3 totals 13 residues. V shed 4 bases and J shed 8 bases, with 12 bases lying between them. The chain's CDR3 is CASSSRDSHEQFF. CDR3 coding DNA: TGTGCCAGCAGCTCCAGAGACAGCCATGAGCAGTTCTTC.

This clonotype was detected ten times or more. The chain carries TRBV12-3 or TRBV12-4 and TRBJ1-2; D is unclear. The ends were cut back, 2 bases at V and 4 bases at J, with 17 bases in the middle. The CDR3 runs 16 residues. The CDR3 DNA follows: TGTGCCAGCAGTTTACTGGGCAGCCCTGTGAGCTATGGCTACACCTTC. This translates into CASSLLGSPVSYGYTF.

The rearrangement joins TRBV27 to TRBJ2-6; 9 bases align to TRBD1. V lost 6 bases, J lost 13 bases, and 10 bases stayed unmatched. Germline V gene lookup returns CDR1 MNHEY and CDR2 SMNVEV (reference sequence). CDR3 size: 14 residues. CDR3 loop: CASRSPGQGRVLTF. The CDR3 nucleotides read TGTGCCAGCAGGTCGCCGGGACAGGGTCGTGTCCTGACTTTC.

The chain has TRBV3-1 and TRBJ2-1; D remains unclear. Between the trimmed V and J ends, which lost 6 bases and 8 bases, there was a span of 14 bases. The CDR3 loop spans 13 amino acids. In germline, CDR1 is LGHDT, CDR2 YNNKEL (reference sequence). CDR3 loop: CASRSVGFDEQFF. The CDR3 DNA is TGTGCCAGCAGGTCCGTGGGCTTCGATGAGCAGTTCTTC.

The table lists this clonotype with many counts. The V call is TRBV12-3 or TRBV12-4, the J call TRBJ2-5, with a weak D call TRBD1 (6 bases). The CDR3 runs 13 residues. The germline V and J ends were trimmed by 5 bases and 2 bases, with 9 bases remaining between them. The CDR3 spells CASSDRRQETQYF. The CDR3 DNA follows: TGTGCCAGCAGTGACAGGAGGCAAGAGACCCAGTACTTC.

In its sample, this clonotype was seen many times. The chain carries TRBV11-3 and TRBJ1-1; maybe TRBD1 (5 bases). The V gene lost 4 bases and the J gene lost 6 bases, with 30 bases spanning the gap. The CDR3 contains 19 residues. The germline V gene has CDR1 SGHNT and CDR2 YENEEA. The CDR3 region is CASSSLGGEDDGVWAEAFF. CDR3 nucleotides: TGTGCCAGCAGCTCCCTCGGAGGGGAGGACGACGGGGTTTGGGCTGAAGCTTTCTTT.

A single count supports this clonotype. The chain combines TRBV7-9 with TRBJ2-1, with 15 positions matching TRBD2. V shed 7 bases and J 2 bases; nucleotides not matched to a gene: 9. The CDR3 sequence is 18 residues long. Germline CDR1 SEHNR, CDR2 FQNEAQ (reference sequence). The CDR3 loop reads CASTPGTSGRSPYNEQFF. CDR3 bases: TGTGCCAGCACCCCCGGGACTAGCGGGAGGAGTCCCTACAATGAGCAGTTCTTC.

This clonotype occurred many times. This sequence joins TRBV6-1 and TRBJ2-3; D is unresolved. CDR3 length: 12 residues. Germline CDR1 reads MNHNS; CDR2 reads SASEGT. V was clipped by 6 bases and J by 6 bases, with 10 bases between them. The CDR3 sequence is CASSPDEDTQYF. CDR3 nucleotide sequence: TGTGCCAGCAGCCCCGACGAGGATACGCAGTATTTT.

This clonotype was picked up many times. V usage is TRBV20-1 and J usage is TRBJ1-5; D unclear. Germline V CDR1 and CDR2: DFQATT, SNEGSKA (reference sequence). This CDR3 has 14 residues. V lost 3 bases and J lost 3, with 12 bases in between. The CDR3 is CSARSWTVNQPQHF. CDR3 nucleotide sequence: TGCAGTGCTAGGTCTTGGACGGTCAATCAGCCCCAGCATTTT.

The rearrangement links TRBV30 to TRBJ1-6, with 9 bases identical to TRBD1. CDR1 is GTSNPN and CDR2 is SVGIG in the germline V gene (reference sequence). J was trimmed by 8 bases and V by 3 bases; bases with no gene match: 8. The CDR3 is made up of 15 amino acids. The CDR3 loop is CAWSPGQGKDSPLHF. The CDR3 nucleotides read TGTGCCTGGAGCCCCGGACAGGGGAAAGATTCACCCCTCCACTTT.

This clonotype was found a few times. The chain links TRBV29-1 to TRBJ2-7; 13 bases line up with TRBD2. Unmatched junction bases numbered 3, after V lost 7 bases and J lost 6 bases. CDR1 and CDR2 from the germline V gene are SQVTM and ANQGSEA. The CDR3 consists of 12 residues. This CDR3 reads CSGTSGRSEQYF. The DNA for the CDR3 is TGCAGCGGGACTAGCGGGAGATCCGAGCAGTACTTC.

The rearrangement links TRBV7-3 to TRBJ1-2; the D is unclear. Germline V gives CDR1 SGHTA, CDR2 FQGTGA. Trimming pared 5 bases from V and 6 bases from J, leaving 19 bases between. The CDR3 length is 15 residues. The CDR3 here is CASSAGMSGRDGYTF. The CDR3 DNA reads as TGTGCCAGCAGCGCCGGAATGTCTGGGAGAGATGGCTACACCTTC.

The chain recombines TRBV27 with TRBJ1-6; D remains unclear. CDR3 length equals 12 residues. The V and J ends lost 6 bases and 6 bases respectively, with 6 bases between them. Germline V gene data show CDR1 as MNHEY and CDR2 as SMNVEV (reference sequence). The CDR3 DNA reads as TGTGCCAGCAGCTTAATTAATTCACCCCTCCACTTT. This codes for CASSLINSPLHF.

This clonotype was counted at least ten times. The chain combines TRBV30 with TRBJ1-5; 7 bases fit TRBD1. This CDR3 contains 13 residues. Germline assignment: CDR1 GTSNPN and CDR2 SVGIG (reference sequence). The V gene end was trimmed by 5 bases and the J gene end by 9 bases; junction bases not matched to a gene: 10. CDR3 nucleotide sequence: TGTGCCTGGGCAGGGGGATTAGGATTGCCCCAGCATTTT. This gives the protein CAWAGGLGLPQHF.

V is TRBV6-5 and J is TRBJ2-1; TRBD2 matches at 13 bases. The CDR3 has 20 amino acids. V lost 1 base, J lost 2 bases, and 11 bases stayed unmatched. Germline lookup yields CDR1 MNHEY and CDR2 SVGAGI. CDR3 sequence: CASSYWGQTSGRSPYNEQFF. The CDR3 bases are TGTGCCAGCAGTTACTGGGGACAGACTAGCGGGAGGAGTCCCTACAATGAGCAGTTCTTC.

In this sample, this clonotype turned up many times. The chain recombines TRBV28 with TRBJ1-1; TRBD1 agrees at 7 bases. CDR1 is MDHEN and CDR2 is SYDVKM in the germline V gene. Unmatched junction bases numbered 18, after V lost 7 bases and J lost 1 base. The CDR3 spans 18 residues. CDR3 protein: CASTLGTGWTGRNTEAFF. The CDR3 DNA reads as TGTGCCAGCACCTTAGGGACGGGATGGACAGGTAGGAACACTGAAGCTTTCTTT.

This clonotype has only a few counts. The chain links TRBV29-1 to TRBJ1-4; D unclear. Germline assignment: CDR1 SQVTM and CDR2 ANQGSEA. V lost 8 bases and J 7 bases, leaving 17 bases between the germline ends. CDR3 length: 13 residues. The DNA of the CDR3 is TGCAGCAGCCTGGGCGGCGCGGGTGAAAAACTGTTTTTT. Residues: CSSLGGAGEKLFF.

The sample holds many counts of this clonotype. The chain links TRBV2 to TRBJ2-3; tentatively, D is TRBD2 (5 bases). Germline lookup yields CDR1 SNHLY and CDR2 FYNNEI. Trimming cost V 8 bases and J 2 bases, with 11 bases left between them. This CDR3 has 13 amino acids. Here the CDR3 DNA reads TGTGCCAGCGGAGCGGAGCACACAGATACGCAGTATTTT. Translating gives CASGAEHTDTQYF.